The T cell receptor (beta chain) described here comes from a study of blood T cell repertoires in COVID-19. As for the study in general: Spain, Italy and the United States supplied samples that represented acute and convalescent COVID-19. PBMCs, B-cell-depleted T cells, or T cells provided the cDNA or gDNA that made up the material.

Concerning this clone itself: The sample has other DNA sequences that encode this CDR3 too.

V lost 2 bases and J lost 1, with 6 bases in between. The CDR3 is made up of 14 amino acids. CDR1 is LGHNA, CDR2 YSLEER, per germline. In the source study's methods: For nucleated cells, counts were estimated from reference gene primer amplification. Data came from immunoSEQ multiplex PCR; TCRdb stores just in-frame clones and leaves some out. The DNA gave D and trimming, while V, J and clone size come from that table. The sample holds 200,000 to 300,000 clones; 86% are singletons and the top ten take just under 2%. Material: peripheral blood. This sequence originates from a man aged 30 to 45 with active or convalescent COVID-19. The chain couples TRBV4-3 to TRBJ1-3, with D possibly being TRBD1 (5 bases). CDR3 sequence (DNA): TGCGCCAGCAGCCAACAGGGTTCTGGAAACACCATATATTTT. Encoded protein: CASSQQGSGNTIYF.